A selection of T cell receptor beta chains follows, all from one sample in a study of T cells in Graves' hyperthyroidism and ophthalmopathy. TCRdb processed the multiplex PCR reads anew with MiXCR; each CDR3 protein has one entry. The sample has 400,000 to 450,000 distinct CDR3 sequences, roughly 14% seen once. The sample was blood. Source of these receptors: a man aged 18 to 35 with Graves' ophthalmopathy. CDR3s leave out the opening cysteine and the closing phenylalanine or tryptophan. A D gene is named only where the DNA matches it firmly. The size entry is marked missing in some rows and otherwise reads once, few, many or a size class.

j_gene: TRBJ1-2
d_gene: TRBD1
v_gene: TRBV18
abundance: many
CDR3aa: ASSQAGQGLGYT

j_gene: TRBJ1-4
d_gene: NA
v_gene: TRBV6-1
abundance: many
CDR3aa: ASSVPITAATNEKLF

j_gene: TRBJ2-2
d_gene: TRBD1
v_gene: TRBV4-1
abundance: few
CDR3aa: ASSQTQGTGELF

j_gene: TRBJ1-4
d_gene: NA
v_gene: TRBV27
abundance: many
CDR3aa: ASSTPGQSVKNEKLF

j_gene: TRBJ2-7
d_gene: NA
v_gene: TRBV6-1
abundance: NA
CDR3aa: ASTGETYEQY

j_gene: TRBJ2-7
d_gene: TRBD2
v_gene: TRBV4-1
abundance: NA
CDR3aa: ASSLSVLAASYEQY

j_gene: TRBJ2-5
d_gene: TRBD1
v_gene: TRBV6-2/TRBV6-3
abundance: many
CDR3aa: ASSAGTGVPPQETQY

j_gene: TRBJ2-3
d_gene: NA
v_gene: TRBV5-1
abundance: many
CDR3aa: ASSSTGTFSTDTQY

j_gene: TRBJ1-3
d_gene: NA
v_gene: TRBV7-9
abundance: NA
CDR3aa: ASSSDGGNAIY

j_gene: TRBJ2-5
d_gene: NA
v_gene: TRBV29-1
abundance: NA
CDR3aa: SAERETQY

j_gene: TRBJ1-1
d_gene: NA
v_gene: TRBV5-1
abundance: NA
CDR3aa: ASSSMTANTEAF

j_gene: TRBJ2-7
d_gene: TRBD1
v_gene: TRBV20-1
abundance: NA
CDR3aa: SARWDRGSAHYEQY

j_gene: TRBJ2-5
d_gene: TRBD2
v_gene: TRBV20-1
abundance: many
CDR3aa: SASTGGETQY

j_gene: TRBJ1-4
d_gene: NA
v_gene: TRBV19
abundance: NA
CDR3aa: ASMERSVEKLF

j_gene: TRBJ2-1
d_gene: NA
v_gene: TRBV7-3
abundance: many
CDR3aa: ASSLRGPDSSNEQF

j_gene: TRBJ1-1
d_gene: NA
v_gene: TRBV18
abundance: many
CDR3aa: ASSPLEGRKTEAF

j_gene: TRBJ1-6
d_gene: NA
v_gene: TRBV2
abundance: many
CDR3aa: ASSGQYGSPLH

j_gene: TRBJ2-2
d_gene: TRBD2
v_gene: TRBV6-1
abundance: many
CDR3aa: ASSYASSGGTGELF

j_gene: TRBJ2-3
d_gene: TRBD1
v_gene: TRBV9
abundance: few
CDR3aa: ASSADRASTDTQY

j_gene: TRBJ1-2
d_gene: NA
v_gene: TRBV24-1
abundance: NA
CDR3aa: ATSDSGGASAYGYT

j_gene: TRBJ1-5
d_gene: NA
v_gene: TRBV24-1
abundance: NA
CDR3aa: APPRALGNQPQH

j_gene: TRBJ2-1
d_gene: NA
v_gene: TRBV19
abundance: many
CDR3aa: ASSIEGSPYNEQF

j_gene: TRBJ1-2
d_gene: TRBD1
v_gene: TRBV20-1
abundance: few
CDR3aa: SAPDRVSYGYT

j_gene: TRBJ2-7
d_gene: NA
v_gene: TRBV30
abundance: few
CDR3aa: AWSPTPGRSYEQY

j_gene: TRBJ2-5
d_gene: TRBD2
v_gene: TRBV10-2
abundance: many
CDR3aa: ASSEGLAGAEETQY

j_gene: TRBJ2-2
d_gene: NA
v_gene: TRBV6-2/TRBV6-3
abundance: few
CDR3aa: ASSYSILASYTGELF

j_gene: TRBJ2-7
d_gene: TRBD1
v_gene: TRBV2
abundance: many
CDR3aa: ASRKGTGQEQY

j_gene: TRBJ1-5
d_gene: NA
v_gene: TRBV12-3/TRBV12-4
abundance: many
CDR3aa: ASSQRDIRQASGNQPQH

j_gene: TRBJ2-5
d_gene: TRBD1
v_gene: TRBV7-8
abundance: few
CDR3aa: ASSRNPRDSVQETQY

j_gene: TRBJ1-2
d_gene: NA
v_gene: TRBV12-3/TRBV12-4
abundance: many
CDR3aa: ASSFATDSYGYT

j_gene: TRBJ2-7
d_gene: TRBD1
v_gene: TRBV19
abundance: NA
CDR3aa: ASSARTGYEQY

j_gene: TRBJ1-2
d_gene: TRBD1
v_gene: TRBV11-2
abundance: many
CDR3aa: ASTPGQGGNYGYT

j_gene: TRBJ2-2
d_gene: NA
v_gene: TRBV7-8
abundance: NA
CDR3aa: ASSLDNRATGELF

j_gene: TRBJ2-3
d_gene: TRBD2
v_gene: TRBV5-1
abundance: many
CDR3aa: ASRGLAGGPGTDTQY

j_gene: TRBJ1-2
d_gene: TRBD1
v_gene: TRBV6-5
abundance: NA
CDR3aa: ASSSRQGYDGYT

j_gene: TRBJ1-6
d_gene: TRBD1
v_gene: TRBV5-1
abundance: NA
CDR3aa: ASSGGQGPDSPLH

j_gene: TRBJ2-7
d_gene: TRBD2
v_gene: TRBV12-3/TRBV12-4
abundance: many
CDR3aa: ASNSPTSGSHEQY

j_gene: TRBJ2-2
d_gene: NA
v_gene: TRBV5-1
abundance: NA
CDR3aa: ASSTDRNTGELF

j_gene: TRBJ2-1
d_gene: TRBD2
v_gene: TRBV5-6
abundance: many
CDR3aa: ASSRRTSGRVRNEQF

j_gene: TRBJ2-3
d_gene: NA
v_gene: TRBV18
abundance: many
CDR3aa: ASSPRPRGTDTQY

j_gene: TRBJ2-1
d_gene: NA
v_gene: TRBV20-1
abundance: many
CDR3aa: SARDYGGPAGNEQF

j_gene: TRBJ1-1
d_gene: NA
v_gene: TRBV12-3/TRBV12-4
abundance: many
CDR3aa: ASNLVGQTVQAF

j_gene: TRBJ1-2
d_gene: NA
v_gene: TRBV27
abundance: many
CDR3aa: ASRRQESGYT

j_gene: TRBJ1-2
d_gene: NA
v_gene: TRBV10-2
abundance: few
CDR3aa: ASSEAPGYLYGYT

j_gene: TRBJ2-1
d_gene: TRBD2
v_gene: TRBV6-2/TRBV6-3
abundance: NA
CDR3aa: ASSHTGNLAGGPNEQF

j_gene: TRBJ1-1
d_gene: NA
v_gene: TRBV19
abundance: NA
CDR3aa: ASSLPRVNTEAF

j_gene: TRBJ1-2
d_gene: TRBD1
v_gene: TRBV4-1
abundance: NA
CDR3aa: ASSQEQGLGNGYT

j_gene: TRBJ2-3
d_gene: TRBD2
v_gene: TRBV30
abundance: few
CDR3aa: AWSVPLAGIYLVTDTQY

j_gene: TRBJ1-4
d_gene: TRBD1
v_gene: TRBV25-1
abundance: NA
CDR3aa: ASSRDRGNVRGEKLF

j_gene: TRBJ2-1
d_gene: TRBD1
v_gene: TRBV5-1
abundance: NA
CDR3aa: ASSFDSRIPGTDYNEQF

j_gene: TRBJ1-2
d_gene: NA
v_gene: TRBV6-5
abundance: NA
CDR3aa: ASSNRVQRGPYGYT

j_gene: TRBJ2-5
d_gene: TRBD2
v_gene: TRBV19
abundance: NA
CDR3aa: ASSTTSGQTQY

j_gene: TRBJ1-5
d_gene: NA
v_gene: TRBV7-2
abundance: NA
CDR3aa: ASSSQGNNQPQH

j_gene: TRBJ1-1
d_gene: NA
v_gene: TRBV18
abundance: few
CDR3aa: ASSPALGRGTEAF

j_gene: TRBJ2-2
d_gene: NA
v_gene: TRBV24-1
abundance: many
CDR3aa: ATSDLRGNTGELF